This TCR beta chain was profiled in a study of T cells in Graves' hyperthyroidism and ophthalmopathy. Hyperthyroidism was newly diagnosed in patients aged 18 to 65 (duration under 2 months). The PBMCs were taken from approximately 11 ml of fresh peripheral blood. Study results and caveats: Blood held most thyroid clonotypes expanded above 0.001 frequency. The model predicted ophthalmopathy a median around 6.5 months before onset.

Comments on this clonotype: As yet, its antigen is unknown.

Amplification of TCR beta CDR3 regions used RNA as the template. The TCR CDR3 first-round RT-PCR relied on the HTBI primer set. One entry per CDR3 protein, called by TCRdb with MiXCR from the multiplex PCR reads. The data contain roughly 660,000 distinct CDR3 sequences, 15% to 20% of them singletons. The sample was blood. This clonotype originated in a man between 45 and 60 years old with Graves' hyperthyroidism.

CDR3 sequence reads: CASSSPNTDTQYF. The CDR3 DNA sequence: TGTGCCAGCAGTTCTCCAAACACAGATACGCAGTATTTT. V is TRBV6-2 or TRBV6-3 and J is TRBJ2-3; D gene unclear. V lost 4 bases and J 2 bases, leaving 7 bases between the germline ends. The CDR3 is 13 residues long. Germline CDR1 MNHEY, CDR2 SVGEGT.